Listed below are T cell receptor beta chains from one sample, sequenced in a study of shared clonotypes between healthy human individuals. The method was immunoSEQ multiplex PCR; TCRdb's version includes in-frame clones alone and lacks a portion of them. Among about 2 million clones listed, less than 95% were seen once. Sequencing was performed on naive CD8+ T cells sorted from blood. Receptor source: a man aged 18-30 years in good health. The CDR3 runs from the conserved cysteine through the conserved F or W. D genes are given only for firm matches. Clone size, where shown, is once, few, many, or a class for clones that have expanded.

clone_size	d_call	v_call	j_call	cdr3_aa	cdr3_nt
NA	NA	TRBV4-1	TRBJ2-5	CASSQVSAQRVPNGETQYF	TGCGCCAGCAGCCAAGTGTCCGCCCAGCGGGTGCCGAATGGGGAGACCCAGTACTTC
NA	NA	TRBV9	TRBJ1-6	CASSGHGENSYNSPLHF	TGTGCCAGCAGCGGACACGGGGAGAACTCCTATAATTCACCCCTCCACTTT
NA	NA	TRBV27	TRBJ1-6	CASSPMGPGMNSPLHF	TGTGCCAGCAGTCCCATGGGACCGGGAATGAATTCACCCCTCCACTTT
NA	NA	TRBV14	TRBJ1-1	CASSLGQGRTEAFF	TGTGCCAGCAGCCTGGGGCAGGGTCGGACTGAAGCTTTCTTT
NA	TRBD1	TRBV28	TRBJ1-5	CASSFLFGTDNQPQHF	TGTGCCAGCAGTTTTCTGTTTGGGACAGACAATCAGCCCCAGCATTTT
NA	NA	TRBV7-9	TRBJ2-5	CASSLAVGGVGQETQYF	TGTGCCAGCAGCTTAGCTGTGGGGGGCGTTGGACAAGAGACCCAGTACTTC
NA	TRBD1	TRBV6-5	TRBJ1-1	CASSYSGTGVTEAFF	TGTGCCAGCAGTTATTCCGGGACAGGGGTCACTGAAGCTTTCTTT
NA	NA	TRBV5-6	TRBJ1-1	CASSRLWGATEAFF	TGTGCCAGCAGCCGCCTGTGGGGGGCCACTGAAGCTTTCTTT
few	NA	TRBV19	TRBJ1-2	CASSSQGYGYGYTF	TGTGCCAGTAGTTCCCAGGGGTATGGCTATGGCTACACCTTC
NA	NA	TRBV28	TRBJ2-1	CASSWTDSYNEQFF	TGTGCCAGCAGTTGGACGGACTCCTACAATGAGCAGTTCTTC
NA	NA	TRBV11-1	TRBJ2-1	CASSQDGSSYNEQFF	TGTGCCAGCAGCCAGGACGGGAGCTCCTACAATGAGCAGTTCTTC
NA	NA	TRBV7-9	TRBJ1-5	CASSLEGPQPQHF	TGTGCCAGCAGCTTAGAGGGACCTCAGCCCCAGCATTTT
NA	TRBD2	TRBV7-9	TRBJ2-7	CASSSDAAGAVYEQYF	TGTGCCAGCAGCTCCGACGCAGCGGGAGCGGTCTACGAGCAGTACTTC
NA	NA	TRBV7-9	TRBJ2-7	CASSITLDYEQYF	TGTGCCAGCAGCATAACACTGGACTACGAGCAGTACTTC
NA	NA	TRBV27	TRBJ1-4	CASSLVEGEKLFF	TGTGCCAGCAGTTTGGTGGAGGGGGAAAAACTGTTTTTT
NA	NA	TRBV7-8	TRBJ1-1	CASSLGAEMNTEAFF	TGTGCCAGCAGCTTAGGGGCAGAGATGAACACTGAAGCTTTCTTT
NA	NA	TRBV5-8	TRBJ2-1	CASSSLGSTYNEQFF	TGTGCCAGCAGCTCTTTAGGCAGTACCTACAATGAGCAGTTCTTC
NA	NA	TRBV13	TRBJ2-2	CASSLGPWNTGELFF	TGTGCCAGCAGCTTGGGACCGTGGAACACCGGGGAGCTGTTTTTT
once	NA	TRBV7-9	TRBJ1-5	CASSSNRDPNQPQHF	TGTGCCAGCAGCTCTAACCGGGACCCCAATCAGCCCCAGCATTTT
once	TRBD2	TRBV19	TRBJ2-1	CASSIAPGLAGARMVDEQFF	TGTGCCAGTAGTATAGCCCCGGGACTAGCGGGAGCCCGAATGGTGGATGAGCAGTTCTTC
NA	NA	TRBV6-4	TRBJ1-5	CASSEFFGNQPQHF	TGTGCCAGCAGTGAATTCTTTGGCAATCAGCCCCAGCATTTT
NA	NA	TRBV4-1	TRBJ2-7	CASSQGSRGGSSYEQYF	TGCGCCAGCAGCCAAGGGTCGCGGGGTGGTAGCTCCTACGAGCAGTACTTC
once	NA	TRBV9	TRBJ2-5	CASSVDSDLETQYF	TGTGCCAGCAGCGTAGATTCAGACCTAGAGACCCAGTACTTC
NA	TRBD1	TRBV7-9	TRBJ1-2	CASSLSHPGQGLYGYTF	TGTGCCAGCAGTTTAAGCCACCCGGGACAGGGCCTCTATGGCTACACCTTC
NA	NA	TRBV7-6	TRBJ1-1	CASSAFGGLNTEAFF	TGTGCCAGCAGCGCCTTTGGGGGGTTGAACACTGAAGCTTTCTTT
NA	TRBD2	TRBV27	TRBJ2-7	CASSRIAGSGYEQYF	TGTGCCAGCAGCAGAATAGCGGGGTCTGGTTACGAGCAGTACTTC
NA	NA	TRBV7-9	TRBJ2-3	CASSFGADTQYF	TGTGCCAGCAGCTTTGGGGCAGATACGCAGTATTTT
NA	TRBD1	TRBV7-9	TRBJ2-5	CASSSRDRVGETQYF	TGTGCCAGCAGCTCGCGGGACAGGGTAGGAGAGACCCAGTACTTC
once	TRBD2	TRBV6-5	TRBJ2-2	CATQREENTGELFF	TGTGCCACCCAGCGGGAGGAAAACACCGGGGAGCTGTTTTTT
NA	NA	TRBV27	TRBJ2-7	CASSLSLGSLSYEQYF	TGTGCCAGCAGTTTATCCCTTGGGTCCCTCTCCTACGAGCAGTACTTC
NA	TRBD2	TRBV5-1	TRBJ2-3	CASSPSQLAGYQDTQYF	TGCGCCAGCAGCCCTTCCCAACTAGCGGGGTATCAAGATACGCAGTATTTT
NA	TRBD1	TRBV6-5	TRBJ2-7	CASFPRAGGNNEQYF	TGTGCCAGTTTCCCGAGGGCAGGGGGTAATAACGAGCAGTACTTC
NA	NA	TRBV19	TRBJ1-1	CASSIPPPGAFF	TGTGCCAGTAGTATCCCTCCCCCGGGAGCTTTCTTT
NA	NA	TRBV5-6	TRBJ1-2	CAGSLGETYGYTF	TGTGCCGGCAGCTTGGGGGAGACCTATGGCTACACCTTC
NA	TRBD2	TRBV4-1	TRBJ2-5	CASSSLAGGPMETQYF	TGCGCCAGCAGCTCTCTAGCGGGGGGGCCTATGGAGACCCAGTACTTC
NA	NA	TRBV7-8	TRBJ2-7	CASSLSGYEQYF	TGTGCCAGCAGCCTTAGTGGCTACGAGCAGTACTTC
NA	NA	TRBV27	TRBJ1-1	CASSLGISSTEAFF	TGTGCCAGCAGTTTAGGGATAAGTAGCACTGAAGCTTTCTTT
NA	NA	TRBV6-1	TRBJ2-7	CASSEGRFYEQYF	TGTGCCAGCAGTGAAGGGCGGTTCTACGAGCAGTACTTC
NA	NA	TRBV7-6	TRBJ2-7	CASSLDGVGYEQYF	TGTGCCAGCAGCTTAGACGGGGTAGGCTACGAGCAGTACTTC
NA	NA	TRBV27	TRBJ1-5	CASSPTFANQPQHF	TGTGCCAGCAGTCCGACGTTCGCCAATCAGCCCCAGCATTTT
NA	NA	TRBV5-5	TRBJ1-3	CASSLADHSGNTIYF	TGTGCCAGCAGCTTGGCAGACCACTCTGGAAACACCATATATTTT
NA	NA	TRBV13	TRBJ1-1	CASSRVGTEAFF	TGTGCCAGCAGCCGCGTGGGAACTGAAGCTTTCTTT
NA	NA	TRBV28	TRBJ2-5	CASSFPRAPEETQYF	TGTGCCAGCAGTTTCCCCAGGGCCCCGGAAGAGACCCAGTACTTC
NA	TRBD2	TRBV7-9	TRBJ2-1	CASSLGLAGGKYNEQFF	TGTGCCAGCAGCTTAGGTCTAGCGGGGGGTAAATACAATGAGCAGTTCTTC
NA	NA	TRBV30	TRBJ1-1	CATDRQPEAFF	TGTGCTACGGACAGACAGCCTGAAGCTTTCTTT
NA	TRBD1	TRBV7-9	TRBJ2-1	CASSLAVGTGIEQFF	TGTGCCAGCAGCTTAGCTGTGGGGACAGGGATTGAGCAGTTCTTC